The entry below gives a single TCR beta chain sequence along with its context. The target antigen is unknown. The data were taken from a study of PD-1 blockade in classical Hodgkin lymphoma. Study results and caveats: Diversity similar to that of newly diagnosed patients was seen at baseline in complete responders. Exclusion covered patients beginning nivolumab under 1 year post-ASCT. According to reports, newly diagnosed patients had lower baseline TCR diversity than healthy donors, and relapsed/refractory patients had lower baseline TCR diversity still.

Germline V gene sequence: CDR1 SGHRS, CDR2 YFSETQ. Between the trimmed V and J ends, which lost 1 base and 5 bases, there was a span of 12 bases. The length of the CDR3 is 15 residues. Generated by immunoSEQ multiplex PCR, the TCRdb table keeps only in-frame clones and is missing some. The sample shows approximately 18,000 clones, around 80% of them seen only once. The time point: cycle 4 day 1 (C4D1), after 6 weeks of nivolumab. With no exception, relapse followed autologous stem cell transplantation in all patients, and brentuximab vedotin exposure varied. The chain carries TRBV5-1 and TRBJ2-2; no firm D call. The source material was peripheral blood mononuclear cells (PBMCs), sampled before the fourth cycle of nivolumab. The TCR was taken from a human donor with classical Hodgkin lymphoma. The CDR3 here is CASSLRGPSTGELFF. Written as DNA, the CDR3 is TGCGCCAGCAGCTTGAGAGGCCCTTCAACCGGGGAGCTGTTTTTT.